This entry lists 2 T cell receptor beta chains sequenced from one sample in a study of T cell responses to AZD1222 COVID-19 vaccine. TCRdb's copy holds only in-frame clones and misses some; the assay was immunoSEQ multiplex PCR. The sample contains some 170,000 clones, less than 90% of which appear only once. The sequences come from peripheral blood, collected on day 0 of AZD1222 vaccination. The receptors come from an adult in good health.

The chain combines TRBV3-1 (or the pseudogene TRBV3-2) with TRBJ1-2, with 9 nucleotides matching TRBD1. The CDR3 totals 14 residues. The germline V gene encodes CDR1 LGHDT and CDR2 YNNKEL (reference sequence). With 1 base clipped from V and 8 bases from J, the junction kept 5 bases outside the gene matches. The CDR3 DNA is TGTGCCAGCAGCCAAGTACAGGGGGCGTCAGGCTACACCTTC. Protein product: CASSQVQGASGYTF.

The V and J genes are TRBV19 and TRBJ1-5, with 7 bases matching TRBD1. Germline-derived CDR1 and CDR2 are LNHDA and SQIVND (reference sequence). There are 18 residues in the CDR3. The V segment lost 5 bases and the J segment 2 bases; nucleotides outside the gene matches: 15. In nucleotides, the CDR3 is TGTGCCAGTAGTCCCGACCGGGACAGCGCGAAGGGCAATCAGCCCCAGCATTTT. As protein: CASSPDRDSAKGNQPQHF.